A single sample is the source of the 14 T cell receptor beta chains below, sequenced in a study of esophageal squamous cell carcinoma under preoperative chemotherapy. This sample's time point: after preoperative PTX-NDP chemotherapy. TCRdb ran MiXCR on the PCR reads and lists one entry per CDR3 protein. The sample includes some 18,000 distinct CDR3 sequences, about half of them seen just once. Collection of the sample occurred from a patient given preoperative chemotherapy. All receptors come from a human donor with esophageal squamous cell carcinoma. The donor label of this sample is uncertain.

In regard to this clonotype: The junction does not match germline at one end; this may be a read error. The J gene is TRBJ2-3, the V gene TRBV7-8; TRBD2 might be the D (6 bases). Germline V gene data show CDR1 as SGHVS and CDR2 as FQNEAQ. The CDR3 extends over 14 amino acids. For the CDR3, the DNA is TGTGCGAGCAGCGGCCGGAGTAGCGGAGATACCCAGTATTTC. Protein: CASSGRSSGDTQYF.

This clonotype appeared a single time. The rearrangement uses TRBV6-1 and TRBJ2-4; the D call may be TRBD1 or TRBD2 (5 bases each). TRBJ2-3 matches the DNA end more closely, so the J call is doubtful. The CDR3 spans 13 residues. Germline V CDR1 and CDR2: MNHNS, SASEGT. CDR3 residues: CARGVRAVNTQYF. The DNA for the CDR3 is TGTGCCAGGGGGGTGAGAGCCGTAAACACGCAGTATTTT.

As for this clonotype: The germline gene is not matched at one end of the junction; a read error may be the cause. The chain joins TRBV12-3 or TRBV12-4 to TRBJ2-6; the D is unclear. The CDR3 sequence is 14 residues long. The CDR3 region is CASSSEVTQEALSF. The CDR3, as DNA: TGTGCCAGCAGTTCCGAGGTGACGCAAGAGGCCCTGTCTTTC.

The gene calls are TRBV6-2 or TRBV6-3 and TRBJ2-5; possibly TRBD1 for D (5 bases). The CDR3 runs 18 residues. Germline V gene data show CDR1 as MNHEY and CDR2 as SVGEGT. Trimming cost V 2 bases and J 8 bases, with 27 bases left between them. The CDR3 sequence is CASSYPGHGATGLDTQYF. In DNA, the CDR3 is TGTGCCAGCAGTTACCCAGGACACGGAGCCACTGGGCTAGACACCCAGTACTTC.

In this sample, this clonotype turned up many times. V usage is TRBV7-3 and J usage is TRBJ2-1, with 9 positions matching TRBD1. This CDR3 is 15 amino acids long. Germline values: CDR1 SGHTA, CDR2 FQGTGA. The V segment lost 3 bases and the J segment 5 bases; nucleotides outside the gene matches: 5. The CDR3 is CASSFRQGENNEQFF. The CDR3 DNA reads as TGTGCCAGCAGCTTCCGACAGGGGGAAAACAATGAGCAGTTCTTC.

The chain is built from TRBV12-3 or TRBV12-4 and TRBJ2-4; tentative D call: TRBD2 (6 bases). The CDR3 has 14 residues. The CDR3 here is CAGSWRGAKNIQYF. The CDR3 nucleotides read TGTGCGGGGAGTTGGAGGGGTGCCAAAAACATTCAGTACTTC.

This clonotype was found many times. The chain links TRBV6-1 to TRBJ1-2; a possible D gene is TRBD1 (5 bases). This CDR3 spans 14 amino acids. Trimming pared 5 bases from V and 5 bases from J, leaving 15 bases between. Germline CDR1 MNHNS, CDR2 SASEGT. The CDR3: CASSPSQGGYGYTF. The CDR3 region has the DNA TGTGCCAGCAGTCCGTCGCAGGGCGGATATGGCTACACCTTC.

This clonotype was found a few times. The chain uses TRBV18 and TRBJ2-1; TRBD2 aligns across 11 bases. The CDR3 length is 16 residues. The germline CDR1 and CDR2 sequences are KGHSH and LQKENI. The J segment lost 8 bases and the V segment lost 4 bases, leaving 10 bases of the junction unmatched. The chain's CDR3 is CASSQETSGILDEQFF. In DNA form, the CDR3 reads TGTGCCAGCTCACAGGAGACTAGCGGGATATTGGATGAGCAGTTCTTC. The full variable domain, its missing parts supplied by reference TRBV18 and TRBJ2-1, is NAGVMQNPRHLVRRRGQEARLRCSPMKGHSHVYWYRQLPEEGLKFMVYLQKENIIDESGMPKERFSAEFPKEGPSILRIQQVVRGDSAAYFCASSQETSGILDEQFFGPGTRLTVL.

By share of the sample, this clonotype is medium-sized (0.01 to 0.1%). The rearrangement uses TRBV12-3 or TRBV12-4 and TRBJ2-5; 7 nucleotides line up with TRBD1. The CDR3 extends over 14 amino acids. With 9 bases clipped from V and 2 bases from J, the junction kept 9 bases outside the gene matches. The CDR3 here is CASTGDRQQETQYF. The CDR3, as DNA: TGTGCCAGTACAGGGGATCGGCAACAAGAGACCCAGTACTTC.

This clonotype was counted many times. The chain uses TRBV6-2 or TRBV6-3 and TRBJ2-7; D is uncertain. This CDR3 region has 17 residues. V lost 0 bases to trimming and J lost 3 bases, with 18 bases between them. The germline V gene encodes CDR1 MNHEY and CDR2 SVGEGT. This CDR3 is CASSYSGYPNANYEQYF. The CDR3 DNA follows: TGTGCCAGCAGTTACTCGGGTTATCCGAATGCAAACTACGAGCAGTACTTC.

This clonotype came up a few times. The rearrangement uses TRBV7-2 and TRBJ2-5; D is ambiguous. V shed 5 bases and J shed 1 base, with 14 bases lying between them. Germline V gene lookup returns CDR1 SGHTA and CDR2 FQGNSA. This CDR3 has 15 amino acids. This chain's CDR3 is CASSHAAAVQETQYF. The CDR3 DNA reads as TGTGCCAGCAGCCATGCCGCGGCAGTCCAAGAGACCCAGTACTTC.

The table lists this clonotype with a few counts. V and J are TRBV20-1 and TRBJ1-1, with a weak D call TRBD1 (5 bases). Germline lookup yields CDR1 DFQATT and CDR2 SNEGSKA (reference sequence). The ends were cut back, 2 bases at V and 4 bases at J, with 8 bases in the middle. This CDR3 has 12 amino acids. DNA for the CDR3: TGCAGTGCTAGACGTAGGGGCACTGAAGCTTTCTTT. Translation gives CSARRRGTEAFF.

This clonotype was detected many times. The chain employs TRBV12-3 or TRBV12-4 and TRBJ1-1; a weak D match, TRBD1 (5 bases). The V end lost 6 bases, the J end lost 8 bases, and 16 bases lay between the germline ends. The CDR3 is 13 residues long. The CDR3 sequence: CASSQDGGMEAFF. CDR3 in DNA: TGTGCCAGCAGCCAAGACGGGGGGATGGAAGCTTTCTTT.

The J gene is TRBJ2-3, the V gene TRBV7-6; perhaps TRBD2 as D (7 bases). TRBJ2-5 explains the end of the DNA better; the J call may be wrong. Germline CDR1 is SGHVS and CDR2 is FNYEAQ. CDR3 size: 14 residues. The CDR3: CAGRGGCERDTQYF. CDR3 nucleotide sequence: TGTGCGGGCCGCGGGGGCTGTGAGCGAGATACCCAGTACTTC.